This TCR beta chain was recorded in a study of blood T cells in healthy people across ages. Study results and limitations: When set beside aged donors, long-lived donors presented more naive CD4+ cells and higher diversity.

Turning to this clonotype: Its antigen is undetermined.

V was cut by 7 bases and J by 6 bases, with 16 bases left in between. This CDR3 is 14 amino acids long. Germline CDR1 MDHEN, CDR2 SYDVKM. The use of a sample-barcoded 5' primer and a J-beta primer mix characterized a second PCR of about 6 to 11 cycles. Every molecule of cDNA carried a tag from a template-switch adaptor with 12 random nucleotides. A single record per CDR3 protein comes from TCRdb applying MiXCR to the 5' RACE reads. This repertoire shows 700,000 to 900,000 distinct CDR3 sequences, approximately 24% found once; its top ten account for about 2.9%. Another study also made use of these data, one on T cells of mothers and their children. That paper notes: A primer called M1S, used in the second PCR, added sample barcodes and 2-4 random nucleotides. Reads obtained per mother exceeded 9.5 million TCR beta CDR3 reads, with roughly 3.1 million obtained per child.

The genes are TRBV28 and TRBJ2-1; possibly TRBD2 for D (6 bases). The clonotype was recovered from a boy younger than 18 in good health. Sequenced sample: blood. The CDR3 reads CASTPWGESNEQFF. The CDR3 nucleotides read TGTGCCAGCACCCCATGGGGGGAATCCAATGAGCAGTTCTTC. Combining the CDR3 with reference TRBV28 and TRBJ2-1 gives the whole variable domain DVKVTQSSRYLVKRTGEKVFLECVQDMDHENMFWYRQDPGLGLRLIYFSYDVKMKEKGDIPEGYSVSREKKERFSLILESASTNQTSMYLCASTPWGESNEQFFGPGTRLTVL.